This T cell receptor (beta chain) emerged from a study of regulatory T cells in long-lasting Graves disease. Study-wide context: Antithyroid drug exposure in newly diagnosed Graves' patients had lasted under 3 months. Regarding the study as a whole: Persistent disease showed a preference for TRBV28, TRBJ1-2 and TRBJ2-5.

The time point is: newly diagnosed GD, antithyroid drugs for less than 3 months. PBMCs provided the RNA from which the TCR library was made. This clonotype was counted between two and nine times. Its antigen remains unknown. V was trimmed by 5 bases and J by 5 bases, leaving 9 bases between them. The germline V gene has CDR1 PRHDT and CDR2 FYEKMQ (reference sequence). The CDR3 length is 13 residues. For TCR beta, libraries came from iRepertoire HTBI primers and Arm-PCR of CDR3 regions. TCRdb re-analysed the multiplex PCR reads in MiXCR, keeping a single row per CDR3 protein. The table includes roughly 500,000 distinct CDR3 sequences, 13% detected once. Separately, the same data were catalogued under a study of T cells in Graves' hyperthyroidism and ophthalmopathy.

The sequenced sample was peripheral blood mononuclear cells (PBMCs), obtained at new diagnosis, from a patient treated with antithyroid drugs. This TCR was sampled from a man aged 25-40 years with Graves disease. The chain is built from TRBV13 and TRBJ1-4; possible D gene TRBD1, 5 bases. The CDR3: CASSRTPNEKLFF. The DNA of the CDR3 is TGTGCCAGCAGCAGGACACCGAATGAAAAACTGTTTTTT.